Here is one T cell receptor beta chain with its context. Its antigen is unknown. In the PCR, 60 Vbeta and 13 Jbeta primers were used. Here immunoSEQ multiplex PCR was the method, and the copy in TCRdb shows in-frame clones only, minus some. Of some 150,000 clones in the sample, more than 60% were seen once. V was pared by 2 bases and J by 3 bases, with 12 bases of the junction left unmatched. Germline CDR1 SGHTA, CDR2 FQGNSA. This CDR3 is 17 amino acids long. The record originates from a study of cytomegalovirus exposure and HLA in healthy donors. Overall study results and limits: Sequences of the TCR beta chain were said to predict the HLA-A and HLA-B alleles of most subjects accurately. The authors listed 150 to 200 TCR beta chains as cytomegalovirus-associated.

Sequencing was performed on PBMCs. This sequence was found in a man between 35 and 55 years old in good health and CMV-seronegative. J is TRBJ2-7 and V is TRBV7-2, with 8 nucleotides matching TRBD1. In DNA form, the CDR3 reads TGTGCCAGCAGCTTAAGGCAAGGCCGGGACAGGTTCTACGAGCAGTACTTC. This sequence encodes CASSLRQGRDRFYEQYF.